This T cell receptor beta chain was obtained from a study of cytomegalovirus exposure and HLA in healthy donors. Measured with immunoSEQ multiplex PCR; TCRdb has only the in-frame clones, and not every one. Among some 130,000 clones listed, roughly 89% were seen once. This CDR3 region has 12 residues. V lost 1 base and J 15 bases, leaving 13 bases between the germline ends. Per the germline V gene, CDR1 is SGHVS and CDR2 is FQNEAQ. To note about this clone: Its antigen is currently unknown.

General study findings and limits: The tendency of first-cohort TCR clusters to co-occur in the roughly 120 validation repertoires was the finding of a later analysis. Using the classifier, cytomegalovirus status was reportedly diagnosed with high specificity and sensitivity.

This sequence joins TRBV7-8 and TRBJ1-5, with D unresolved. The TCR was taken from a woman aged 18-30 years in good health and CMV-seronegative. Sequencing used PBMCs. This CDR3 is CASSLGEWEVHF. CDR3 DNA: TGTGCCAGCAGCTTAGGGGAGTGGGAGGTGCATTTT.